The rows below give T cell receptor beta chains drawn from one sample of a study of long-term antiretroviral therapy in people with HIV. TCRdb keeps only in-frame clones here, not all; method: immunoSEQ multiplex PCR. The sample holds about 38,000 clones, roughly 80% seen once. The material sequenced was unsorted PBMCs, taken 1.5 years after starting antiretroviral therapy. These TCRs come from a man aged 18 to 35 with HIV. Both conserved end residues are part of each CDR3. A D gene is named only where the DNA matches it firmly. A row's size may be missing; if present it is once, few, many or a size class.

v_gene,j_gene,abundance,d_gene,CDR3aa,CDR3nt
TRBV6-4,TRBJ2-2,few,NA,CASSGELFF,TGTGCCTCCTCAGGGGAGCTGTTTTTT
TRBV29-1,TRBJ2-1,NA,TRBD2,CSGWGGFSNEQFF,TGCAGCGGGTGGGGAGGGTTCTCCAATGAGCAGTTCTTC
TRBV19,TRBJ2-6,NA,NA,CASSIPGSGANVLTF,TGTGCCAGTAGTATTCCCGGCTCTGGGGCCAACGTCCTGACTTTC
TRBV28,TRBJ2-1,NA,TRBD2,CASSGLAESYNEQFF,TGTGCCAGCAGTGGACTAGCGGAATCCTACAATGAGCAGTTCTTC
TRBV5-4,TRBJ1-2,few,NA,CASSLGDSTGYTF,TGTGCCAGCAGCCTGGGGGACTCCACCGGCTACACCTTC
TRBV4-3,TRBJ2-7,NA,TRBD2,CASSQASGGSYEQYF,TGCGCCAGCAGCCAAGCTAGCGGGGGCTCCTACGAGCAGTACTTC
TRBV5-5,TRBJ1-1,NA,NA,CASRTDLNTEAFF,TGTGCCAGCAGAACAGATCTGAACACTGAAGCTTTCTTT
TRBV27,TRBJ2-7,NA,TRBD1,CASSPRTGSLYEQYF,TGTGCCAGCAGTCCCAGGACAGGTTCCTTATACGAGCAGTACTTC
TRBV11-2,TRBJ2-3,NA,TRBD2,CASSLSVSGRFSDTQYF,TGTGCCAGCAGCTTAAGTGTTAGCGGGAGATTCTCAGATACGCAGTATTTT
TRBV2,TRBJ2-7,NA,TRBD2,CASIRAGPNSSPYSYEQYF,TGTGCCAGCATTAGAGCGGGACCTAACTCTTCACCTTACTCCTACGAGCAGTACTTC
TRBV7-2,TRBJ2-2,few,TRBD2,CASSLDPRLAGNTGELFF,TGTGCCAGCAGCTTAGACCCTCGACTAGCGGGGAACACCGGGGAGCTGTTTTTT
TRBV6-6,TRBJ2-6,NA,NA,CASLGLSGANVLTF,TGTGCCAGTTTAGGTTTGTCTGGGGCCAACGTCCTGACTTTC
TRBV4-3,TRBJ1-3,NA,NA,CASSQYLDISGNTIYF,TGCGCCAGCAGCCAGTATTTGGACATTTCTGGAAACACCATATATTTT
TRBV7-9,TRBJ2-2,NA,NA,CASSLDGSGELFF,TGTGCCAGCAGCTTAGACGGATCCGGGGAGCTGTTTTTT
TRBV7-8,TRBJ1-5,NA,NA,CASSQDRVTPQPQHF,TGTGCCAGCAGCCAGGACAGAGTAACGCCTCAGCCCCAGCATTTT
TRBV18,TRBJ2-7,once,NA,CASSPQASIRRRGEQYF,TGTGCCAGCTCACCACAGGCCTCGATTCGGAGAAGGGGCGAGCAGTACTTC
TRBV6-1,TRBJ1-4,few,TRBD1,CASSEGTGGDEKLFF,TGTGCCAGCAGTGAAGGGACAGGGGGCGATGAAAAACTGTTTTTT
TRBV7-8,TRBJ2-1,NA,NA,CASSLGLLKRSSYNEQFF,TGTGCCAGCAGCTTAGGGCTTTTAAAAAGGAGCTCCTACAATGAGCAGTTCTTC
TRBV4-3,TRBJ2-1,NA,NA,CASSARGGTYNEQFF,TGCGCCAGCAGCGCCAGAGGGGGGACCTACAATGAGCAGTTCTTC
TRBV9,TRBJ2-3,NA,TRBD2,CASSPQGLGSDTQYF,TGTGCCAGCAGCCCCCAGGGACTAGGATCAGATACGCAGTATTTT
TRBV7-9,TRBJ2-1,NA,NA,CASSLVGNEQFF,TGTGCCAGCAGCTTAGTAGGGAATGAGCAGTTCTTC
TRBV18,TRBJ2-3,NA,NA,CASSPDGTFADTQYF,TGTGCCAGCTCACCGGATGGGACATTTGCAGATACGCAGTATTTT
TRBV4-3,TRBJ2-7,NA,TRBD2,CASSQDRTSGYYEQYF,TGCGCCAGCAGCCAAGATCGCACTAGCGGATACTACGAGCAGTACTTC
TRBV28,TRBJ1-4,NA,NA,CASSFRVNEKLFF,TGTGCCAGCAGTTTTAGGGTAAATGAAAAACTGTTTTTT
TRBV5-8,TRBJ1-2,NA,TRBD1,CASSRGQNYGYTF,TGTGCCAGCAGCCGGGGACAGAATTATGGCTACACCTTC
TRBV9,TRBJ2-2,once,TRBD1,CASSARGTTGELFF,TGTGCCAGCAGCGCCAGGGGGACCACCGGGGAGCTGTTTTTT
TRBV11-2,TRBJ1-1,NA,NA,CASSLVRENTEAFF,TGTGCCAGCAGCTTAGTGCGAGAGAACACTGAAGCTTTCTTT
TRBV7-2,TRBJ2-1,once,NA,CASSLDGSYNEQFF,TGTGCCAGCAGCTTAGACGGCTCCTACAATGAGCAGTTCTTC
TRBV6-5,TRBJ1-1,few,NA,CASRIHRARNTEAFF,TGTGCCAGCAGAATTCACAGGGCGAGGAACACTGAAGCTTTCTTT
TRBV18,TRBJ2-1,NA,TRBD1,CASSPEGAPIFIHEQFF,TGTGCCAGCTCCCCTGAGGGGGCGCCTATTTTTATCCATGAGCAGTTCTTC
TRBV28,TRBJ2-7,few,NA,CASSLRRFSYEQYF,TGTGCCAGCAGTTTGAGACGGTTTTCCTACGAGCAGTACTTC
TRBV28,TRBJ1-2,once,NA,CASSLGHYGYTF,TGTGCCAGCAGCCTCGGCCACTATGGCTACACCTTC
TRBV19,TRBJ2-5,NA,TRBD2,CASSPGLAGPDRETQYF,TGTGCCAGTAGTCCGGGACTAGCGGGACCCGACCGAGAGACCCAGTACTTC
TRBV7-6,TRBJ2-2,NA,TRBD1,CASSSLMPGQVNTGELFF,TGTGCCAGCAGCTCGCTGATGCCGGGACAGGTGAACACCGGGGAGCTGTTTTTT
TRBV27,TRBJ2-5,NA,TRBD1,CASKQGGPRATQYF,TGTGCCAGCAAACAAGGGGGCCCGAGAGCGACCCAGTACTTC
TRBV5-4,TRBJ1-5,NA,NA,CASSLGPDHQPQHF,TGTGCCAGCAGCTTGGGGCCGGACCATCAGCCCCAGCATTTT